What follows is one TCR beta chain and its context. The repertoire was sequenced with immunoSEQ multiplex PCR; TCRdb's copy has only in-frame clones and lacks some. The table records some 150,000 clones, 85% of them present only once. The data are from a study of blood T cell repertoires in COVID-19. Looking at the study overall: COVID-19 samples from acute and convalescent phases originated in the United States, Italy and Spain.

Sequences were obtained from peripheral blood. The sequence was collected from a man aged 35-49 years with acute or convalescent COVID-19.

The CDR3 loop is CASSHGVAPDPRNEQFF. The CDR3, as DNA: TGTGCCAGCAGCCACGGTGTAGCCCCAGACCCGAGAAATGAGCAGTTCTTC. The genes are TRBV5-4 and TRBJ2-1, with no clear D. Germline V gene lookup returns CDR1 SGHNT and CDR2 YYREEE (reference sequence). The CDR3 is 17 residues long. Trimming stripped 4 bases from V and 7 bases from J, with 24 bases between.